In its sample, the clone carrying this T cell receptor (beta chain) was seen once. Measured with immunoSEQ multiplex PCR; TCRdb has only the in-frame clones, and not every one. The sample consists of roughly 2,300,000 clones, around 90% of them appearing once. This sample is part of a study of shared clonotypes between healthy human individuals. This clonotype was obtained from a man aged 18 to 35 in good health. Some clones in this sample may be carry-over from other donors' samples. Sequencing was performed on naive CD4+ T cells from PBMCs. Documented subset: CD45RA+ positively selected.

As DNA, the CDR3 is TGTGCCAGCAGAACCAGGGGTGAAGGCTATGGCTACACCTTC. Translated, it gives CASRTRGEGYGYTF. The gene calls are TRBV6-5 and TRBJ1-2, with D tentatively TRBD1 (6 bases). Between the trimmed V and J ends, which lost 6 bases and 4 bases, there was a span of 15 bases. The CDR3 loop spans 14 amino acids. CDR1 is MNHEY and CDR2 is SVGAGI in the germline V gene.